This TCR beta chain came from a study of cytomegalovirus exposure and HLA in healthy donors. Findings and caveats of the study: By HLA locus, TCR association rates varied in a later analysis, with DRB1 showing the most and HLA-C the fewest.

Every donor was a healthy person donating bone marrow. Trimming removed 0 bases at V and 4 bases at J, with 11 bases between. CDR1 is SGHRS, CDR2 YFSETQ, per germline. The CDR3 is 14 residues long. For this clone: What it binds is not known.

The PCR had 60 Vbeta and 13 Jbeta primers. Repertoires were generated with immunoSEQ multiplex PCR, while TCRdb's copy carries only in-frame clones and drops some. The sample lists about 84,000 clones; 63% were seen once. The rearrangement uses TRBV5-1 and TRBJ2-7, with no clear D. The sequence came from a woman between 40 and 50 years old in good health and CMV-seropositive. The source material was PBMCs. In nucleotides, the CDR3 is TGCGCCAGCAGCTTGGACATGCTTCCGTACGAGCAGTACTTC. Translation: CASSLDMLPYEQYF. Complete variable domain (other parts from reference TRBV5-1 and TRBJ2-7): KAGVTQTPRYLIKTRGQQVTLSCSPISGHRSVSWYQQTPGQGLQFLFEYFSETQRNKGNFPGRFSGRQFSNSRSEMNVSTLELGDSALYLCASSLDMLPYEQYFGPGTRLTVT.